The 22 T cell receptor beta chains below come from one sample, sequenced in a study of CD8 T cells in Susac syndrome. With random hexamers, 0.5 to 1 ug RNA was reverse transcribed. TCRdb reprocessed the immunoSEQ multiplex PCR reads via MiXCR and lists one record per CDR3 protein. The data show 150,000 to 200,000 distinct CDR3 sequences, over 85% seen once. The specimen sequenced was CD4+ T cells from PBMCs. The receptors were sampled from a human donor with multiple sclerosis.

This clonotype was seen a single time. The V and J genes are TRBV30 and TRBJ2-5, with D possibly being TRBD1 or TRBD2 (6 bases each). Per germline, CDR1 GTSNPN and CDR2 SVGIG (reference sequence). The V and J ends lost 1 base and 5 bases respectively, with 11 bases between them. This CDR3 spans 13 amino acids. As DNA, the CDR3 is TGTGCCTGGAGTGCGGGGGCAAGGGAGACCCAGTACTTC. Protein: CAWSAGARETQYF.

The chain is built from TRBV5-1 and TRBJ1-2; 10 bases align to TRBD1. The germline gives CDR1 SGHRS, CDR2 YFSETQ. The CDR3 runs 13 residues. The trim removed 4 bases at V and 8 bases at J, leaving 5 bases unmatched. The CDR3: CASSPTGGQGYTF. The CDR3 DNA reads TGCGCCAGCAGCCCGACAGGGGGCCAAGGCTACACCTTC.

The chain has TRBV7-7 and TRBJ2-5, with D possibly TRBD2 on 7 matching bases. Per the germline V gene, CDR1 is SSHAT and CDR2 is FNYEAQ (reference sequence). The CDR3 covers 12 residues. The V and J ends lost 10 bases and 4 bases respectively, with 13 bases between them. The CDR3: CATTGGGETQYF. The CDR3 nucleotides are TGTGCCACCACGGGGGGCGGAGAGACCCAGTACTTC.

The chain is built from TRBV10-3 and TRBJ2-7, with D uncertain. V dropped 3 bases and J dropped 6 bases, with 15 bases sitting between them. The CDR3 is 14 residues long. Germline values: CDR1 ENHRY, CDR2 SYGVKD. The CDR3 region is CAISDGRRMGEQYF. The CDR3 coding sequence is TGTGCCATCAGTGACGGCCGTCGGATGGGCGAGCAGTACTTC.

V is TRBV18 and J is TRBJ2-7; TRBD2 might be the D (6 bases). CDR1 and CDR2 from the germline V gene are KGHSH and LQKENI. Trimming stripped 2 bases from V and 9 bases from J, with 17 bases between. The CDR3 consists of 14 residues. The CDR3 spells CASSPGGFKSGQYF. CDR3 nucleotides: TGTGCCAGCTCACCAGGAGGGTTTAAGTCGGGGCAGTACTTC.

The chain has TRBV27 and TRBJ2-7; D might be TRBD1 or TRBD2, each matching 5 bases. The CDR3 runs to 12 residues. Germline CDR1 is MNHEY and CDR2 is SMNVEV (reference sequence). Trimming pared 5 bases from V and 8 bases from J, leaving 13 bases between. CDR3 protein: CASSPGDGKQYF. In DNA, the CDR3 is TGTGCCAGCAGTCCCGGGGACGGGAAGCAGTACTTC.

The chain combines TRBV29-1 with TRBJ1-2, with D possibly TRBD1 on 6 matching bases. The CDR3 spans 11 residues. CDR1 is SQVTM and CDR2 is ANQGSEA in the germline V gene. Trimming cost V 8 bases and J 3 bases, with 10 bases left between them. This CDR3 reads CSSSGDYGYTF. The CDR3 coding sequence is TGCAGCTCCTCAGGGGACTATGGCTACACCTTC.

This sequence joins TRBV12-3 or TRBV12-4 and TRBJ1-1; D remains unclear. The CDR3 runs to 15 residues. The V end lost 3 bases, the J end lost 0 bases, and 11 bases lay between the germline ends. CDR3 protein: CASSFGDRMNTEAFF. The CDR3 bases are TGTGCCAGCAGTTTTGGGGATAGAATGAACACTGAAGCTTTCTTT.

The J gene is TRBJ1-2, the V gene TRBV12-3 or TRBV12-4, with D maybe TRBD1 (5 bases). This CDR3 comprises 13 residues. V lost 6 bases to trimming and J lost 6 bases, with 14 bases between them. This CDR3 reads CASSRDYGDGYTF. CDR3 bases: TGTGCCAGCAGCAGGGACTACGGGGATGGCTACACCTTC.

The rearrangement joins TRBV28 to TRBJ1-1; D is possibly TRBD1 (6 bases). The CDR3 consists of 15 residues. The V gene's germline CDR1 is MDHEN and CDR2 SYDVKM. Trimming took off 3 bases at V and 3 bases at J, with 14 bases between the two ends. The DNA of the CDR3 is TGTGCCAGCAGTTTGTTCGACAGGAGACACACTGAAGCTTTCTTT. It specifies CASSLFDRRHTEAFF. The full variable domain, its missing parts supplied by reference TRBV28 and TRBJ1-1, is DVKVTQSSRYLVKRTGEKVFLECVQDMDHENMFWYRQDPGLGLRLIYFSYDVKMKEKGDIPEGYSVSREKKERFSLILESASTNQTSMYLCASSLFDRRHTEAFFGQGTRLTVV.

The chain joins TRBV30 to TRBJ2-7, with TRBD2 matching over 12 bases. The germline CDR1 and CDR2 sequences are GTSNPN and SVGIG (reference sequence). The CDR3 has 15 residues. V was pared by 1 base and J by 2 bases, with 3 bases of the junction left unmatched. The CDR3 DNA sequence: TGTGCCTGGAGTGGCAGACTAGCGGGGGCCTACGAGCAGTACTTC. Residues: CAWSGRLAGAYEQYF.

DNA of the CDR3: TGCAGAGTTGCGGGGGGGCTTCGGGAGACCCAGTACTTC. This sequence encodes CRVAGGLRETQYF. This chain uses TRBV20-1 with TRBJ2-5; 9 bases line up with TRBD2. CDR1 is DFQATT and CDR2 is SNEGSKA in the germline V gene (reference sequence). The CDR3 runs to 13 residues.

The chain carries TRBV7-9 and TRBJ2-1; D tentatively reads TRBD1 or TRBD2 (5 bases each). CDR1 is SEHNR and CDR2 is FQNEAQ in the germline V gene (reference sequence). Trimming took off 5 bases at V and 0 bases at J, with 14 bases between the two ends. The CDR3 length is 16 residues. The CDR3 DNA sequence: TGTGCCAGCAGCCTGGGACGCCAAAGCTCCTACAATGAGCAGTTCTTC. Its protein is CASSLGRQSSYNEQFF.

Only one count was recorded for this clonotype. The rearrangement uses TRBV18 and TRBJ1-1, with D perhaps matching TRBD1 (6 bases). CDR1 is KGHSH and CDR2 is LQKENI in the germline V gene. V dropped 1 base and J dropped 1 base, with 13 bases sitting between them. This CDR3 has 16 residues. The CDR3 reads CASSPQPNRENTEAFF. The CDR3 DNA follows: TGTGCCAGCTCACCACAGCCGAACAGGGAGAACACTGAAGCTTTCTTT.

CDR3 region: CASSPGWQSYEQYF. The CDR3 region has the DNA TGTGCCAGCAGCCCGGGGTGGCAGAGCTACGAGCAGTACTTC. The chain recombines TRBV7-2 with TRBJ2-7; weak D call: TRBD2 (5 bases). Germline loops: CDR1 SGHTA, CDR2 FQGNSA. CDR3 length: 14 residues. V lost 5 bases and J 3 bases, leaving 14 bases between the germline ends.

V and J are TRBV20-1 and TRBJ2-7; 7 bases match TRBD1. The CDR3 runs 15 residues. The V segment lost 6 bases and the J segment 0 bases; nucleotides outside the gene matches: 11. Germline V CDR1 and CDR2: DFQATT, SNEGSKA (reference sequence). The CDR3 coding sequence is TGCAGTGCGTGTCGGACAGGCAAAAGCTCCTACGAGCAGTACTTC. Its protein is CSACRTGKSSYEQYF.

The genes are TRBV11-2 and TRBJ2-3, with TRBD2 identical over 10 bases. Looked up from germline, CDR1 is SGHAT and CDR2 is FQNNGV. This CDR3 has 16 residues. The ends lost 5 bases at V and 3 bases at J; junction bases unmatched: 8. CDR3 loop: CASSRPAGGLTDTQYF. The CDR3 bases are TGTGCCAGCAGCAGACCAGCGGGAGGGCTAACAGATACGCAGTATTTT.

The chain combines TRBV29-1 with TRBJ2-4, with a possible D match to TRBD1 (8 bases). The germline CDR1 and CDR2 sequences are SQVTM and ANQGSEA. The CDR3 contains 13 residues. The V and J ends lost 4 bases and 8 bases respectively, with 15 bases between them. CDR3 loop: CSVVTGGVDIQYF. CDR3 coding DNA: TGCAGCGTTGTTACAGGGGGGGTAGACATTCAGTACTTC.

This clonotype was recorded once. The chain links TRBV20-1 to TRBJ1-3; D is unclear. Trimming left V 0 bases short and J 4 bases short, with 13 bases between. The germline gives CDR1 DFQATT, CDR2 SNEGSKA (reference sequence). This CDR3 spans 15 amino acids. The CDR3 is CSARDMKGNGNTIYF. The CDR3 DNA sequence: TGCAGTGCTAGAGATATGAAAGGGAACGGAAACACCATATATTTT.

The chain combines TRBV6-5 with TRBJ2-3, with D tentatively TRBD1 (5 bases). The V end was cut by 2 bases, the J end by 2 bases, with 11 bases between. Germline CDR1 MNHEY, CDR2 SVGAGI. This CDR3 is built from 15 residues. In nucleotides, the CDR3 is TGTGCCAGCAGTTACGGGGCGGAGCCCACAGATACGCAGTATTTT. This sequence encodes CASSYGAEPTDTQYF.

This chain links TRBV19 with TRBJ2-1, with 8 nucleotides matching TRBD2. Germline lookup yields CDR1 LNHDA and CDR2 SQIVND (reference sequence). The CDR3 runs to 15 residues. The V gene end was trimmed by 5 bases and the J gene end by 3 bases; junction bases not matched to a gene: 6. In DNA, the CDR3 is TGTGCCAGTAGTTCCCGAGGGACTAGCTACAATGAGCAGTTCTTC. This codes for CASSSRGTSYNEQFF.

This clonotype appeared once. The V and J genes are TRBV2 and TRBJ2-3, with unresolved D. Per the germline V gene, CDR1 is SNHLY and CDR2 is FYNNEI. This CDR3 has 12 residues. The V end lost 4 bases, the J end lost 5 bases, and 7 bases lay between the germline ends. CDR3 sequence reads: CASSVLEDTQYF. The CDR3 DNA follows: TGTGCCAGCAGTGTGCTAGAAGATACGCAGTATTTT.